This T cell receptor (beta chain) emerged from a study of T cells after yellow fever vaccination. Study observations and caveats: FACS-sorted repertoires might harbor abundant contaminating clonotypes from the bulk population.

5'RACE template switching added a universal primer site and UMIs to TCR cDNA. TCRdb processed the 5' RACE reads anew with MiXCR; each CDR3 protein has one entry. The sample lists about 220,000 distinct CDR3 sequences, 3% to 3.5% occurring once. This CDR3 spans 16 amino acids. Germline CDR1 SGHRS, CDR2 YFSETQ. V was clipped by 3 bases and J by 0 bases, with 15 bases between them. A few counts support this clonotype. What it binds is unknown. The J gene is TRBJ1-1, the V gene TRBV5-1; the D gene is possibly TRBD1 (5 bases). The sequenced sample was CD4+ T cells sorted from PBMCs, obtained 10 days after the yellow fever booster vaccination. This TCR was recovered from a man between 18 and 35 years old who received the YFV17D yellow fever vaccine. The CDR3 DNA is TGCGCCAGCAGCTCGGGACCACTTAACCTGAACACTGAAGCTTTCTTT. Translated, it gives CASSSGPLNLNTEAFF.